The present entry profiles one T cell receptor (beta chain) with its context. Its antigen is currently unknown. Generated by immunoSEQ multiplex PCR, the TCRdb table keeps only in-frame clones and is missing some. Of more than 1,500 clones in the sample, 19% were seen once. Lung tissue at least 2 cm from the tumor margin was confirmed free of atypia. The data are from a study of T cells in localized non-small cell lung cancer. The V gene lost 0 bases and the J gene lost 5 bases, with 8 bases spanning the gap. CDR3 length equals 14 residues. Germline V gene data show CDR1 as SGHNT and CDR2 as YENEEA. Findings and limits, study-wide: Adjacent uninvolved lung had the highest clonality, suggesting focused antigen responses.

The sequence came from a female donor at least 60 years old with stage I lung adenocarcinoma. This chain uses TRBV11-3 with TRBJ2-1; D uncertain. The sample consisted of normal lung tissue next to the tumor, taken before any cancer treatment. CDR3 sequence: CASSLESLHNEQFF. The CDR3 region has the DNA TGTGCCAGCAGCTTAGAAAGTCTTCACAATGAGCAGTTCTTC.